One sample yielded the 21 T cell receptor beta chains listed below, sequenced in a study of T cell repertoires in cytomegalovirus infection. The antigens of these receptors remain unknown. TCRdb recomputed calls from the reads with MiXCR, one row per CDR3 protein. The data hold approximately 910,000 distinct CDR3 sequences, with around 29% observed a single time. The input for sequencing was cultured CD8+ T cells from PBMCs, taken from culture after CMV antigen stimulation. The receptors stem from a human donor in good health (CMV status not recorded). Some clones in this sample may be carry-over from other donors' samples.

This clonotype has just a few counts. The chain links TRBV27 to TRBJ2-1; D not resolved. The CDR3 has 13 amino acids. Trimming took 3 bases from V and 12 from J, leaving 15 bases between them. The V gene's germline CDR1 is MNHEY and CDR2 SMNVEV (reference sequence). In DNA, the CDR3 is TGTGCCAGCAGTTTGGCTAGGCCCGGTTCGCAGTTCTTC. This gives the protein CASSLARPGSQFF.

A few counts support this clonotype. The genes are TRBV12-3 or TRBV12-4 and TRBJ2-1; 11 nucleotides align to TRBD2. This CDR3 has 14 residues. With V trimmed by 6 bases and J by 8 bases, 6 bases remained unmatched. The CDR3 DNA reads as TGTGCCAGCAGACTACTAGCGGGGGCCTATGAGCAGTTCTTC. Its protein product is CASRLLAGAYEQFF.

The table lists this clonotype with a few counts. The chain employs TRBV5-1 and TRBJ2-1, with D maybe TRBD1 (6 bases). CDR3 length equals 12 residues. The V and J ends lost 8 bases and 7 bases respectively, with 13 bases between them. Germline V CDR1 and CDR2: SGHRS, YFSETQ. Here the CDR3 reads CASTGKWNEQFF. CDR3 sequence (DNA): TGCGCCAGTACAGGGAAATGGAATGAGCAGTTCTTC. Using reference TRBV5-1 and TRBJ2-1 for the parts outside the CDR3, the full variable domain is KAGVTQTPRYLIKTRGQQVTLSCSPISGHRSVSWYQQTPGQGLQFLFEYFSETQRNKGNFPGRFSGRQFSNSRSEMNVSTLELGDSALYLCASTGKWNEQFFGPGTRLTVL.

This clonotype was counted a few times. This rearrangement joins TRBV18 to TRBJ1-5, with no clear D. Germline V gene data show CDR1 as KGHSH and CDR2 as LQKENI. The V and J ends lost 6 bases and 0 bases respectively, with 9 bases between them. The length of the CDR3 is 14 residues. The CDR3 spells CASSEETSNQPQHF. The CDR3 coding sequence is TGTGCCAGCTCGGAAGAGACTAGCAATCAGCCCCAGCATTTT.

This clonotype has only a few counts. The chain employs TRBV7-6 and TRBJ2-5, with D perhaps given as TRBD1 or TRBD2 (5 bases each). The length of the CDR3 is 15 residues. V was clipped by 1 base and J by 2 bases, with 11 bases between them. Germline CDR1 is SGHVS and CDR2 is FNYEAQ. In nucleotides, the CDR3 is TGTGCCAGCAGCTTAGATGGGGGTGAACAAGAGACCCAGTACTTC. Protein sequence: CASSLDGGEQETQYF.

This clonotype turned up a few times. The rearrangement links TRBV27 to TRBJ1-6, with a weak D call TRBD1 (6 bases). There are 13 residues in the CDR3. The V gene's germline CDR1 is MNHEY and CDR2 SMNVEV (reference sequence). V was clipped by 10 bases and J by 10 bases, with 17 bases between them. DNA for the CDR3: TGTGCCACCTCGGGGTTAGGGGGGTCACCCCTCCACTTT. Amino acids: CATSGLGGSPLHF.

The genes are TRBV28 and TRBJ1-4; D may be TRBD1 (5 bases). Germline assignment: CDR1 MDHEN and CDR2 SYDVKM. The CDR3 covers 15 residues. Trimming took off 4 bases at V and 2 bases at J, with 11 bases between the two ends. Here the CDR3 DNA reads TGTGCCAGCAGTTGGTTCAGGGCCACTAATGAAAAACTGTTTTTT. It yields the protein CASSWFRATNEKLFF.

This clonotype was observed at least ten times. J is TRBJ1-2 and V is TRBV7-9; 7 positions agree with TRBD1. The CDR3 loop spans 17 amino acids. CDR1 and CDR2 (germline): SEHNR, FQNEAQ (reference sequence). Trimming took 7 bases from V and 2 from J; bases not matched to a gene: 16. The CDR3 DNA is TGTGCCAGCAACCAGGGGGGAAACGGGCTGGTGAACTATGGCTACACCTTC. It codes for CASNQGGNGLVNYGYTF.

The genes are TRBV7-8 and TRBJ2-7; D remains unclear. Germline CDR1 is SGHVS and CDR2 is FQNEAQ. Deletions cut 5 bases from V and 4 bases from J, with 12 bases between. The CDR3 sequence is 13 residues long. CDR3 region: CASSTDLVYEQYF. In nucleotides, the CDR3 is TGTGCCAGCAGCACTGATCTGGTGTACGAGCAGTACTTC.

A few counts support this clonotype. The chain joins TRBV9 to TRBJ1-2; tentative D call: TRBD1 (6 bases). Looked up from germline, CDR1 is SGDLS and CDR2 is YYNGEE. The CDR3 loop spans 16 amino acids. V lost 1 base and J lost 4, with 17 bases in between. This CDR3 is CASSVPLSDRTYGYTF. The CDR3 DNA follows: TGTGCCAGCAGCGTACCTCTCTCGGACAGAACCTATGGCTACACCTTC.

This clonotype was picked up a small number of times. This rearrangement joins TRBV6-5 to TRBJ2-7, with TRBD2 as a possible D gene (5 bases). CDR1 and CDR2 (germline): MNHEY, SVGAGI. The CDR3 contains 14 residues. Between the trimmed V and J ends, which lost 0 bases and 5 bases, there was a span of 11 bases. The DNA of the CDR3 is TGTGCCAGCAGTTACTCGAGGGCAGCTAACGAGCAGTACTTC. Translated: CASSYSRAANEQYF.

The genes are TRBV7-9 and TRBJ2-1; D tentatively fits TRBD1 or TRBD2 (5 bases each). This CDR3 contains 13 residues. Germline CDR1 SEHNR, CDR2 FQNEAQ (reference sequence). V was cut by 9 bases and J by 1 base, with 10 bases left in between. CDR3 DNA sequence: TGTGCCAGAGGGACCGGATCCTACAATGAGCAGTTCTTC. Protein product: CARGTGSYNEQFF.

This clonotype was observed a handful of times. The chain carries TRBV6-6 and TRBJ1-1, with no clear D. CDR1 and CDR2 from the germline V gene are MNHNY and SVGAGI (reference sequence). The ends were cut back, 2 bases at V and 7 bases at J, with 8 bases in the middle. The CDR3 is 12 residues long. CDR3 protein: CASSYTLSEAFF. In nucleotides, the CDR3 is TGTGCCAGCAGTTACACCCTCAGTGAAGCTTTCTTT.

This clonotype came up a few times. The genes are TRBV10-2 and TRBJ2-5; 7 bases match TRBD2. The CDR3 runs 18 residues. The J segment lost 0 bases and the V segment lost 3 bases, leaving 13 bases of the junction unmatched. Germline CDR1 WSHSY, CDR2 SAAADI. In nucleotides, the CDR3 is TGCGCCAGCAGTGATAGAGAGAGACGGCGGGGGTACCAAGAGACCCAGTACTTC. This sequence encodes CASSDRERRRGYQETQYF.

This clonotype was counted at least ten times. The V gene is TRBV12-5, the J gene TRBJ1-3; D is unresolved. CDR1 and CDR2 from the germline V gene are LGHNT and FRNRAP. V lost 6 bases and J 9 bases, leaving 12 bases between the germline ends. The CDR3 sequence is 12 residues long. The CDR3: CASGTPPRTIYF. DNA of the CDR3: TGTGCTAGTGGGACACCTCCGCGCACCATATATTTT.

This clonotype was picked up a small number of times. The V and J genes are TRBV12-5 and TRBJ1-2; maybe TRBD1 (6 bases). Germline lookup yields CDR1 LGHNT and CDR2 FRNRAP. The CDR3 is 13 residues long. With 2 bases removed from V and 3 bases from J, the gap between germline ends came to 7 bases. This chain's CDR3 is CASGLNRDYGYTF. The CDR3 nucleotides are TGTGCTAGTGGTTTGAACAGGGACTATGGCTACACCTTC.

This clonotype was counted many times. J is TRBJ1-2 and V is TRBV7-6; no clear D. From germline, CDR1 is SGHVS and CDR2 FNYEAQ. Between the trimmed V and J ends, which lost 0 bases and 5 bases, there was a span of 7 bases. This CDR3 contains 13 residues. CDR3 nucleotides: TGTGCCAGCAGCTTAGCTAAAAAATATGGCTACACCTTC. It translates to CASSLAKKYGYTF.

Concerning this clonotype: With a much larger clone just one base away, this may be a read error. The rearrangement joins TRBV12-3 or TRBV12-4 to TRBJ2-3, with D possibly matching TRBD2 (5 bases). V dropped 2 bases and J dropped 8 bases, with 17 bases sitting between them. The CDR3 length is 15 residues. CDR3 amino acids: CASSLSPRGAGTQYF. In DNA form, the CDR3 reads TGTGCCAGCAGTTTATCTCCCCGGGGAGCAGGTACGCAGTATTTT.

The rearrangement uses TRBV10-3 and TRBJ1-2; D remains unclear. CDR1 is ENHRY, CDR2 SYGVKD, per germline. Trimming stripped 4 bases from V and 3 bases from J, with 6 bases between. The CDR3 is 12 amino acids. For the CDR3, the DNA is TGTGCCATCAGTGGGGCCGACTATGGCTACACCTTC. Its protein is CAISGADYGYTF.

A few counts support this clonotype. The J gene is TRBJ2-4, the V gene TRBV4-1; D is unclear. Germline V CDR1 and CDR2: MGHRA, YSYEKL. The CDR3 has 15 residues. The V end lost 4 bases, the J end lost 0 bases, and 10 bases lay between the germline ends. Written as DNA, the CDR3 is TGCGCCAGCAGCCGCTACCACATAGCCAAAAACATTCAGTACTTC. This translates into CASSRYHIAKNIQYF.

This clonotype was counted at least ten times. The gene calls are TRBV7-8 and TRBJ1-1, with 7 bases identical to TRBD1. The CDR3 spans 16 residues. The V and J ends lost 5 bases and 6 bases, in that order; junction bases with no gene match: 15. Germline V gene sequence: CDR1 SGHVS, CDR2 FQNEAQ. DNA of the CDR3: TGTGCCAGCAGCCGACAGGGAGCAAGCTCAGACGCTGAAGCTTTCTTT. This translates into CASSRQGASSDAEAFF.